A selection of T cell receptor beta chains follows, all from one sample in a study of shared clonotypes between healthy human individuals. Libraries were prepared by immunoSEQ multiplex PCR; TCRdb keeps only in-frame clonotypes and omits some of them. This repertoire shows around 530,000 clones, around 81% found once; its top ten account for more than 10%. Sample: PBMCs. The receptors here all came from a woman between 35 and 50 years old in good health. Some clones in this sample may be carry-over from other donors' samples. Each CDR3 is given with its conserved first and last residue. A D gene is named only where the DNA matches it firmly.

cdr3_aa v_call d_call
CASRTQGGTEAFF TRBV7-6 NA
CASSSPPPNYEQYF TRBV28 NA
CASSLTWDSNQPQHF TRBV27 NA
CASSGRGRGLSNFGFEKLFF TRBV21-1 NA
CASSQDRDHEQYF TRBV4-3 NA
CSVQGRFGTEAFF TRBV29-1 NA
CASSWRGGRGNTQYF TRBV27 TRBD2
CASAQSSYEQYF TRBV6-5 NA
CASSIRGVQETQYF TRBV19 NA
CASRGAGTAGEKLFF TRBV12-2 NA
CASSPTGPEQYF TRBV6-6 NA
CASSLAPRGLNEKLFF TRBV5-1 NA
CSGVTGRTDTQYF TRBV29-1 NA
CASREQTTNTEAFF TRBV6-5 NA
CASSEGPNSNQPQHF TRBV5-1 NA
CSVKGLYEQYF TRBV29-1 NA
CASSQRVGGKTDTQYF TRBV4-1 TRBD2
CARQGCQETQYF TRBV21-1 NA
CASSLRGQGLYEQYF TRBV27 TRBD1
CASTPGTGELFF TRBV7-7 NA
CASSFPDRAIAF TRBV28 TRBD1
CASRSYRGVNEQFF TRBV7-6 TRBD1
CASSLGQGQETQYF TRBV5-1 TRBD1
CASSGGGREETQYF TRBV5-4 NA
CSVEGSGSGNTIYF TRBV29-1 NA
CATSREGGATDTQYF TRBV15 NA
CASSETSGSVADTQYF TRBV6-1 TRBD2
CASRIPLGADTQYF TRBV6-1 NA
CASSSQRGGNGQFF TRBV7-3 NA
CASSTGTSPYEQYF TRBV18 NA
CASRGGASNEQFF TRBV2 TRBD2
CAWRRDGENIQYF TRBV30 NA
CASSQDRGANTEAFF TRBV4-2 NA
CASSYNGVGTGGADTQYF TRBV11-2 TRBD1
CASSGTGVGPTVELFF TRBV2 TRBD1
CASSSLDTQYF TRBV5-1 NA